The TCR beta chain described here comes from a study of identical twins. Of note for this clonotype: What it binds is not known.

Trimming shortened V by 6 bases and J by 0 bases, and 8 bases separated the two germline ends. The CDR3 runs to 14 residues. Germline V gene lookup returns CDR1 MNHNS and CDR2 SASEGT. Regarding the study as a whole: In cord blood, abundant beta clonotypes had fewer insertions; memory showed no trend. Possibly, invariant MAIT and iNKT cells partly confounded zero-insertion analyses. The degree of excess twin sharing was weaker in beta out-of-frame sequences.

TCRdb independently ran MiXCR on the 5' RACE reads; one entry per CDR3 protein. The sample lists 1,800,000 or so distinct CDR3 sequences; under 35% were seen once. V usage is TRBV6-1 and J usage is TRBJ2-2; a weak D match, TRBD2 (5 bases). The receptor's source is a newborn girl in good health. Sequencing input: cord blood. The CDR3 DNA is TGTGCCAGCAGATGGGGAGCGAACACCGGGGAGCTGTTTTTT. Translated, it gives CASRWGANTGELFF.